Below, 2 T cell receptor beta chains from the same sample are listed, as sequenced in a study of cytomegalovirus exposure and HLA in healthy donors. Primers for the PCR totalled 60 Vbeta and 13 Jbeta. Libraries were prepared by immunoSEQ multiplex PCR; TCRdb keeps only in-frame clonotypes and omits some of them. Of some 110,000 clones in the sample, 75% to 90% were seen once. Sequencing was carried out using PBMCs. All receptors come from a man younger than 40 in good health and CMV-seronegative.

J is TRBJ1-1 and V is TRBV5-4, with D possibly TRBD1 on 5 matching bases. The germline CDR1 and CDR2 sequences are SGHNT and YYREEE (reference sequence). Trimming took off 4 bases at V and 5 bases at J, with 21 bases between the two ends. The CDR3 length is 16 residues. CDR3: CASSPGPGEGRTEAFF. DNA of the CDR3: TGTGCCAGCAGCCCTGGGCCGGGGGAGGGTCGGACTGAAGCTTTCTTT.

V usage is TRBV6-1 and J usage is TRBJ2-3; a possible D gene is TRBD2 (6 bases). V was shortened by 2 bases and J by 0 bases, with 12 bases between the two germline ends. The germline V gene has CDR1 MNHNS and CDR2 SASEGT. The CDR3 runs 16 residues. The CDR3 region is CASSERGGVSTDTQYF. The CDR3 DNA reads as TGTGCCAGCAGTGAAAGGGGCGGGGTTAGCACAGATACGCAGTATTTT.